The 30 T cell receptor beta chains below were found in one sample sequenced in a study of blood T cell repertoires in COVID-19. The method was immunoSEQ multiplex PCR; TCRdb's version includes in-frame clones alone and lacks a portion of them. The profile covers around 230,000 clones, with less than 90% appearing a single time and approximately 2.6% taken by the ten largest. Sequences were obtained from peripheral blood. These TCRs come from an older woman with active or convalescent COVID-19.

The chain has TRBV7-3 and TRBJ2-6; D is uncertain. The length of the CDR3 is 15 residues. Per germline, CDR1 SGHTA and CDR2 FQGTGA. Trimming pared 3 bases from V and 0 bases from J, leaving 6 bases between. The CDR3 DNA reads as TGTGCCAGCAGCTTCATACACTCTGGGGCCAACGTCCTGACTTTC. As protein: CASSFIHSGANVLTF.

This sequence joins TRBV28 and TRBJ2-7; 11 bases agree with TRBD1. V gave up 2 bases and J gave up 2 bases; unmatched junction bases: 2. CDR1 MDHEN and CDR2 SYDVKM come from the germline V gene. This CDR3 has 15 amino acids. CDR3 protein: CASSLGGQGAYEQYF. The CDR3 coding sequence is TGTGCCAGCAGTTTAGGGGGACAGGGGGCCTACGAGCAGTACTTC.

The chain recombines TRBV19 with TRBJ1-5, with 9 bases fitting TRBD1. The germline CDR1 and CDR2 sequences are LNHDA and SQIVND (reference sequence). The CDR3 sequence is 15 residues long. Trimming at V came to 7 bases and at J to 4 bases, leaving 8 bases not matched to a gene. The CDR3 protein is CASTLTGGRNQPQHF. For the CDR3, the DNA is TGTGCCAGTACTTTGACAGGGGGGAGGAATCAGCCCCAGCATTTT.

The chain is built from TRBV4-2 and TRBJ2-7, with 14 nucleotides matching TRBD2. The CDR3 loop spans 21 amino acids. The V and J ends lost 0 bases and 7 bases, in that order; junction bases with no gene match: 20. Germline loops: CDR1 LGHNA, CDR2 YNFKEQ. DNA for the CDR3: TGTGCCAGCAGCCAAGAAGGGACTAGCGGGAGAGGCTTTTGGAGGGGGATGGAGCAGTACTTC. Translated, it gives CASSQEGTSGRGFWRGMEQYF.

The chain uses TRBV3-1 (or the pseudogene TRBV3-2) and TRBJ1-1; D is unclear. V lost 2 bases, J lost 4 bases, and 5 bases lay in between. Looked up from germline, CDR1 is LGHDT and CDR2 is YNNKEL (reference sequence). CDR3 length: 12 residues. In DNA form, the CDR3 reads TGTGCCAGCAGCCAACGGTTCACTGAAGCTTTCTTT. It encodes CASSQRFTEAFF.

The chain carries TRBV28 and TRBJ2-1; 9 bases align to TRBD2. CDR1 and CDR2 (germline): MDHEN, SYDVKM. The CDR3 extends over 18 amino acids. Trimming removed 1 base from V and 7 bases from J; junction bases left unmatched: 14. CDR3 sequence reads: CASSLSSGGGAFGNEQFF. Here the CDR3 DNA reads TGTGCCAGCAGTTTATCTTCAGGCGGGGGGGCGTTTGGTAATGAGCAGTTCTTC.

The CDR3 reads CSVRSVPRGYTF. The DNA of the CDR3 is TGCAGCGTGAGGAGCGTCCCTAGGGGCTACACCTTC. This chain connects TRBV29-1 to TRBJ1-2; D is unresolved. Per germline, CDR1 SQVTM and CDR2 ANQGSEA. V lost 6 bases, J lost 8 bases, and 16 bases lay in between. The CDR3 contains 12 residues. Filled out from reference TRBV29-1 and TRBJ1-2, the complete variable domain reads SAVISQKPSRDICQRGTSLTIQCQVDSQVTMMFWYRQQPGQSLTLIATANQGSEATYESGFVIDKFPISRPNLTFSTLTVSNMSPEDSSIYLCSVRSVPRGYTFGSGTRLTVV.

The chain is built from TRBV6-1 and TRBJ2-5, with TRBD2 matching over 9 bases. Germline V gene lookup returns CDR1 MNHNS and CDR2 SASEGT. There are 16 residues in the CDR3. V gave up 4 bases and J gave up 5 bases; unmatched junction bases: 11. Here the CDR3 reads CASSGIQREVFETQYF. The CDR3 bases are TGTGCCAGCAGTGGAATTCAGCGGGAGGTTTTTGAGACCCAGTACTTC.

CDR3 region: CASSTEGARGANVLTF. CDR3 nucleotides: TGTGCCAGCAGTACTGAGGGGGCCCGTGGGGCCAACGTCCTGACTTTC. The chain is built from TRBV6-4 and TRBJ2-6; 7 bases align to TRBD1. Germline V gene lookup returns CDR1 MRHNA and CDR2 SNTAGT. The CDR3 is 16 residues long. The trim removed 5 bases at V and 3 bases at J, leaving 7 bases unmatched.

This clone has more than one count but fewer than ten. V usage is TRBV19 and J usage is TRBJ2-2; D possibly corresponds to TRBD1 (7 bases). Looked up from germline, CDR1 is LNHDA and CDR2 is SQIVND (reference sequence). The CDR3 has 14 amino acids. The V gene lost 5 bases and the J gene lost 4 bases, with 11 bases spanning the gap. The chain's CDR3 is CASSLQGGTGELFF. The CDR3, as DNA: TGTGCCAGTAGTCTCCAGGGGGGCACCGGGGAGCTGTTTTTT. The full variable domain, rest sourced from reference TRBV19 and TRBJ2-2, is DGGITQSPKYLFRKEGQNVTLSCEQNLNHDAMYWYRQDPGQGLRLIYYSQIVNDFQKGDIAEGYSVSREKKESFPLTVTSAQKNPTAFYLCASSLQGGTGELFFGEGSRLTVL.

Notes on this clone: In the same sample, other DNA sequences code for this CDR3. The CDR3 loop reads CASSRDREETQYF. Written as DNA, the CDR3 is TGTGCCAGCAGCCGTGACAGGGAGGAGACCCAGTACTTC. The chain couples TRBV11-2 to TRBJ2-5; 7 bases agree with TRBD1. The CDR3 spans 13 residues. The trim removed 5 bases at V and 5 bases at J, leaving 5 bases unmatched. Germline-derived CDR1 and CDR2 are SGHAT and FQNNGV.

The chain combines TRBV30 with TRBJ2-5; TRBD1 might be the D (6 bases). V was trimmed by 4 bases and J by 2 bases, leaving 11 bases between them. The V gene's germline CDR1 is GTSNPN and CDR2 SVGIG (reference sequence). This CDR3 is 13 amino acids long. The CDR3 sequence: CAWTQQGQETQYF. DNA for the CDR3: TGTGCCTGGACCCAACAGGGACAAGAGACCCAGTACTTC. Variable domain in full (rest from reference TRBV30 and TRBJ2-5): SQTIHQWPATLVQPVGSPLSLECTVEGTSNPNLYWYRQAAGRGLQLLFYSVGIGQISSEVPQNLSASRPQDRQFILSSKKLLLSDSGFYLCAWTQQGQETQYFGPGTRLLVL.

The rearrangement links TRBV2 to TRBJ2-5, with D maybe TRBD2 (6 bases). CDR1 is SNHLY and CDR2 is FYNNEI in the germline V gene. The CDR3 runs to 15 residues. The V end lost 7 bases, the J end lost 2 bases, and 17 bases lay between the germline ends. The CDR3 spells CASTRDSGIQETQYF. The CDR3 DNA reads TGTGCCAGCACCCGTGATAGCGGAATTCAAGAGACCCAGTACTTC. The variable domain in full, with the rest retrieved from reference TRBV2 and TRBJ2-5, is EPEVTQTPSHQVTQMGQEVILRCVPISNHLYFYWYRQILGQKVEFLVSFYNNEISEKSEIFDDQFSVERPDGSNFTLKIRSTKLEDSAMYFCASTRDSGIQETQYFGPGTRLLVL.

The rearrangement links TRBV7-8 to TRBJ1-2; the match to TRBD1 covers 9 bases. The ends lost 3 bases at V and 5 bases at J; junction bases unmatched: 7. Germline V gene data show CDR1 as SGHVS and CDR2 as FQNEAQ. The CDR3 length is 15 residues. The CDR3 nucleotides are TGTGCCAGCAGCTTCTCGACAGGGGGATCTTATGGCTACACCTTC. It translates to CASSFSTGGSYGYTF.

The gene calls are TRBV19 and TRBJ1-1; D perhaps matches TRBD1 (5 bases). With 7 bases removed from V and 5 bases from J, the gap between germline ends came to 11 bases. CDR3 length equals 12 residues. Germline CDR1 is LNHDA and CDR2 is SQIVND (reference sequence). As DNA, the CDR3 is TGTGCCAGTATTGAGGGGAGGACTGAAGCTTTCTTT. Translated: CASIEGRTEAFF.

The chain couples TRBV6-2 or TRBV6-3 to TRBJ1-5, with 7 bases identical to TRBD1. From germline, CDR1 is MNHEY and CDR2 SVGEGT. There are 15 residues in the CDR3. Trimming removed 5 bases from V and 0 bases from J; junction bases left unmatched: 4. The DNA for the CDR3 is TGTGCCAGCAGTCGCGGGACAGATAGCAATCAGCCCCAGCATTTT. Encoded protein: CASSRGTDSNQPQHF.

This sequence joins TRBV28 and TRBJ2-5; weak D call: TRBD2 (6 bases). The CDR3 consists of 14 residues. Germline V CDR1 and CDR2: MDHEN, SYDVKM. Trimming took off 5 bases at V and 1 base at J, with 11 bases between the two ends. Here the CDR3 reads CASSRRDFQETQYF. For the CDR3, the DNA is TGTGCCAGCAGTAGACGGGACTTCCAAGAGACCCAGTACTTC.

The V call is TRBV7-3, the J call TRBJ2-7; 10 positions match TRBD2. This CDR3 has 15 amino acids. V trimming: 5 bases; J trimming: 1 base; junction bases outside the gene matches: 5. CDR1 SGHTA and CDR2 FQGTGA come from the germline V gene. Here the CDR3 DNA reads TGTGCCAGCAGCGTGACTAGCGGGTCGTCCTACGAGCAGTACTTC. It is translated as CASSVTSGSSYEQYF.

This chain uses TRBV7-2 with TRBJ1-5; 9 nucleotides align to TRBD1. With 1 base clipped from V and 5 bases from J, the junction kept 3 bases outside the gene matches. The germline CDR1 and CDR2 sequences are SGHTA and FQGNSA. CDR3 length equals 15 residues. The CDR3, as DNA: TGTGCCAGCAGCTTAGGGGACAGGGTTTATCAGCCCCAGCATTTT. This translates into CASSLGDRVYQPQHF. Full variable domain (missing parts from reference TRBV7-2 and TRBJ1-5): GAGVSQSPSNKVTEKGKDVELRCDPISGHTALYWYRQSLGQGLEFLIYFQGNSAPDKSGLPSDRFSAERTGGSVSTLTIQRTQQEDSAVYLCASSLGDRVYQPQHFGDGTRLSIL.

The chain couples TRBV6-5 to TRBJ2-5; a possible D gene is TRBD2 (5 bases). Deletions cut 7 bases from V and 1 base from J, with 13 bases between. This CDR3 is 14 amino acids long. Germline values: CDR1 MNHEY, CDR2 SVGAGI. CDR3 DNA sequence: TGTGCCAGCAAAACGGGGAACCTCCAAGAGACCCAGTACTTC. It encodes CASKTGNLQETQYF.

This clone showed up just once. In nucleotides, the CDR3 is TGTGCCAGCAGACTAAGCCCCACTAGCGGGAGGACCTACAATGAGCAGTTCTTC. Protein: CASRLSPTSGRTYNEQFF. The rearrangement joins TRBV28 to TRBJ2-1; 12 positions match TRBD2. CDR3 size: 18 residues. Looked up from germline, CDR1 is MDHEN and CDR2 is SYDVKM. V shed 6 bases, J shed 2 bases, and the junction held 11 bases outside the gene matches.

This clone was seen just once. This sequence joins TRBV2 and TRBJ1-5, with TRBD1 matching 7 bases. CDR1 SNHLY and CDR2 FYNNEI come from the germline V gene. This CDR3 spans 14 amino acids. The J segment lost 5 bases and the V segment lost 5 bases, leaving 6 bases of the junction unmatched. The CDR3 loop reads CASSSDRAHQPQHF. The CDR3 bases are TGTGCCAGCAGTTCCGACAGGGCTCATCAGCCCCAGCATTTT.

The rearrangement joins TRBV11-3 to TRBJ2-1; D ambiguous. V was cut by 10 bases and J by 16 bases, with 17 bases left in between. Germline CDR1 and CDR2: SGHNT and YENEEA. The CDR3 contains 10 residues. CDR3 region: CAIHWAPKFF. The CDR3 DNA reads TGTGCCATCCACTGGGCCCCCAAATTCTTC.

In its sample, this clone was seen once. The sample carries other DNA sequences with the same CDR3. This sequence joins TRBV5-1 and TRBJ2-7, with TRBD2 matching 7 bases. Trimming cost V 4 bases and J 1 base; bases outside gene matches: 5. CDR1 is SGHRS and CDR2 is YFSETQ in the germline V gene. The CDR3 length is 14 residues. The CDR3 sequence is CASSPGGLSYEQYF. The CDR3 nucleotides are TGCGCCAGCAGCCCGGGAGGCCTTTCCTACGAGCAGTACTTC.

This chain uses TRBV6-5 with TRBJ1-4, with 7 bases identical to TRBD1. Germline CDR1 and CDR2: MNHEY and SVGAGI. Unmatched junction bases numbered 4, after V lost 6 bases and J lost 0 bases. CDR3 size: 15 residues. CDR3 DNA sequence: TGTGCCAGCAGCAGGGACAGTGCAACTAATGAAAAACTGTTTTTT. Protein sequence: CASSRDSATNEKLFF.

CDR3 bases: TGCGCCAGCAGCTTGACGACGGGGGGCCTTAATGAGCAGTTCTTC. Amino acids: CASSLTTGGLNEQFF. The chain couples TRBV5-1 to TRBJ2-1, with a weak D call TRBD2 (7 bases). The V gene lost 1 base and the J gene lost 7 bases, with 15 bases spanning the gap. The CDR3 is made up of 15 amino acids. Germline V CDR1 and CDR2: SGHRS, YFSETQ.

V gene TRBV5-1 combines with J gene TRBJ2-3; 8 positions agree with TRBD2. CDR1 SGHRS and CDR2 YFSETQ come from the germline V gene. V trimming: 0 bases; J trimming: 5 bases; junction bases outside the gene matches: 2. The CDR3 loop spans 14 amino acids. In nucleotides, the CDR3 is TGCGCCAGCAGCTTGGAGCTAGCGGGAGATACGCAGTATTTT. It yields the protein CASSLELAGDTQYF.

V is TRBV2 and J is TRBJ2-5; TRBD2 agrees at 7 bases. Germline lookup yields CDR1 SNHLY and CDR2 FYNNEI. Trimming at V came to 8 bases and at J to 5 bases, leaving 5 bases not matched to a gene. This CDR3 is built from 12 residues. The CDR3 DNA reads TGTGCCAGCTTTGGACTAGTGGAGACCCAGTACTTC. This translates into CASFGLVETQYF.

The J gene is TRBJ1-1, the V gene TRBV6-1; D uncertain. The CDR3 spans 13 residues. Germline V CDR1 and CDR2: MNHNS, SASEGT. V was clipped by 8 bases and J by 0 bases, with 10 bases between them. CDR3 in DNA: TGTGCCAGCTTTGAAGCCGTGAACACTGAAGCTTTCTTT. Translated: CASFEAVNTEAFF.

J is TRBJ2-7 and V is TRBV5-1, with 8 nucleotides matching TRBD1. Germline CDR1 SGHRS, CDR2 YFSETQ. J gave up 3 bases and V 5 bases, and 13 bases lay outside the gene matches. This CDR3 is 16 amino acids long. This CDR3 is CASRGQGALSYYEQYF. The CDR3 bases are TGCGCCAGCAGAGGACAGGGCGCCCTTTCTTACTACGAGCAGTACTTC.